These 16 T cell receptor beta chains originate from one sample sequenced in a study of T cells in Graves' hyperthyroidism and ophthalmopathy. Template material for amplifying TCR beta CDR3 regions consisted of RNA transcripts. Initially, a first-round RT-PCR of the TCR CDR3 employed the HTBI primer set. MiXCR, applied by TCRdb to the multiplex PCR reads, yields one record per CDR3 protein. The sample includes about 480,000 distinct CDR3 sequences, about an eighth of them seen just once. Sequenced material: blood. These receptors came from a woman between 18 and 29 years old with Graves' hyperthyroidism.

This clonotype was seen more than once but under ten times. V gene TRBV5-1 combines with J gene TRBJ2-3; D not resolved. V lost 2 bases and J 1 base, leaving 11 bases between the germline ends. The germline CDR1 and CDR2 sequences are SGHRS and YFSETQ. CDR3 length equals 15 residues. CDR3 residues: CASSFSQVGTDTQYF. DNA of the CDR3: TGCGCCAGCAGCTTCAGTCAGGTTGGCACAGATACGCAGTATTTT.

The rearrangement links TRBV18 to TRBJ2-7; TRBD2 aligns across 11 bases. The CDR3 totals 14 residues. Germline assignment: CDR1 KGHSH and CDR2 LQKENI. The ends lost 4 bases at V and 6 bases at J; junction bases unmatched: 5. Here the CDR3 reads CASSLAGGPSEQYV. CDR3 sequence (DNA): TGTGCCAGCTCACTAGCGGGAGGGCCAAGCGAGCAGTACGTC.

The genes are TRBV29-1 and TRBJ2-1, with 7 positions matching TRBD1. Germline V gene data show CDR1 as SQVTM and CDR2 as ANQGSEA. The CDR3 sequence is 14 residues long. J lost 3 bases, V lost 2 bases, and 4 bases had no gene match. The DNA of the CDR3 is TGCAGCGTTGAAAGGCAGGGGGTCTACAATGAGCAGTTCTTC. It is translated as CSVERQGVYNEQFF.

This clonotype was recorded many times. J is TRBJ1-6 and V is TRBV2; weak D call: TRBD1 (6 bases). The germline V gene encodes CDR1 SNHLY and CDR2 FYNNEI. Trimming stripped 4 bases from V and 8 bases from J, with 12 bases between. This CDR3 comprises 14 residues. The DNA for the CDR3 is TGTGCCAGCAGTGGGGGACAAGGGGATTCACCCCTCCACTTT. The encoded protein is CASSGGQGDSPLHF.

This clonotype was picked up many times. The genes are TRBV11-2 and TRBJ1-2; 7 positions match TRBD1. The CDR3 spans 15 residues. The germline V gene encodes CDR1 SGHAT and CDR2 FQNNGV. Losses at the gene ends were 4 bases for V and 5 bases for J; bases not matched to a gene: 10. The CDR3 reads CASSWGQSLFYGYTF. Written as DNA, the CDR3 is TGTGCCAGCAGCTGGGGACAGTCCCTTTTTTATGGCTACACCTTC. Full variable domain (outside the CDR3, taken from reference TRBV11-2 and TRBJ1-2): EAGVAQSPRYKIIEKRQSVAFWCNPISGHATLYWYQQILGQGPKLLIQFQNNGVVDDSQLPKDRFSAERLKGVDSTLKIQPAKLEDSAVYLCASSWGQSLFYGYTFGSGTRLTVV.

This clonotype was seen ten or more times. The chain carries TRBV9 and TRBJ2-7, with TRBD2 matching over 14 bases. The V gene end was trimmed by 3 bases and the J gene end by 2 bases; junction bases not matched to a gene: 19. Germline V gene sequence: CDR1 SGDLS, CDR2 YYNGEE. CDR3 length: 21 amino acids. CDR3 protein: CASSATKVGLAGVGGAYEQYV. The DNA of the CDR3 is TGTGCCAGCAGCGCTACTAAGGTGGGACTAGCGGGAGTCGGAGGCGCCTACGAGCAGTACGTC.

The CDR3 nucleotides read TGTGCCAGCAGCCAGATGACTAGCGGGACGGCCAAAAACATTCAGTACTTC. Translated, it gives CASSQMTSGTAKNIQYF. The chain carries TRBV3-1 and TRBJ2-4; 11 bases are a match to TRBD2. The germline CDR1 and CDR2 sequences are LGHDT and YNNKEL (reference sequence). The CDR3 is 17 amino acids. Trimming at V came to 3 bases and at J to 1 base, leaving 5 bases not matched to a gene. The full variable domain, with the rest looked up from reference TRBV3-1 and TRBJ2-4, is DTAVSQTPKYLVTQMGNDKSIKCEQNLGHDTMYWYKQDSKKFLKIMFSYNNKELIINETVPNRFSPKSPDKAHLNLHINSLELGDSAVYFCASSQMTSGTAKNIQYFGAGTRLSVL.

Many counts were recorded for this clonotype. This sequence joins TRBV24-1 and TRBJ2-5; possibly TRBD2 for D (5 bases). Germline CDR1 and CDR2: KGHDR and SFDVKD. This CDR3 spans 17 amino acids. The V and J ends lost 0 bases and 7 bases respectively, with 20 bases between them. CDR3 sequence reads: CATSDLQGASGTGTQYF. Written as DNA, the CDR3 is TGTGCCACCAGTGATTTGCAAGGAGCGTCGGGAACGGGGACCCAGTACTTC.

This clonotype was found a few times. The V call is TRBV12-3 or TRBV12-4, the J call TRBJ1-5; 12 bases are a match to TRBD1. Losses at the gene ends were 3 bases for V and 2 bases for J; bases not matched to a gene: 20. This CDR3 comprises 22 residues. This CDR3 is CASSFSPGQWGQGANGNQPQHF. The CDR3 DNA sequence: TGTGCCAGCAGTTTCTCCCCGGGGCAGTGGGGACAGGGGGCGAACGGCAATCAGCCCCAGCATTTT.

This clonotype came up many times. The genes are TRBV11-2 and TRBJ2-5; TRBD2 matches at 11 bases. CDR3 length equals 18 residues. V shed 2 bases, J shed 5 bases, and the junction held 13 bases outside the gene matches. Germline V gives CDR1 SGHAT, CDR2 FQNNGV. The CDR3 loop reads CASSLTPKQLAGAETQYF. CDR3 nucleotide sequence: TGTGCCAGCAGCTTAACCCCCAAGCAACTAGCGGGAGCTGAGACCCAGTACTTC. The full variable domain, in which reference TRBV11-2 and TRBJ2-5 provide the parts outside the CDR3, is EAGVAQSPRYKIIEKRQSVAFWCNPISGHATLYWYQQILGQGPKLLIQFQNNGVVDDSQLPKDRFSAERLKGVDSTLKIQPAKLEDSAVYLCASSLTPKQLAGAETQYFGPGTRLLVL.

In its sample, this clonotype was seen many times. V usage is TRBV20-1 and J usage is TRBJ2-7; D ambiguous. V lost 3 bases and J lost 0, with 15 bases in between. The length of the CDR3 is 15 residues. Looked up from germline, CDR1 is DFQATT and CDR2 is SNEGSKA (reference sequence). CDR3 nucleotides: TGCAGTGCTAGTGGTCTGTCTTTGAGCTCCTACGAGCAGTACGTC. Amino acids: CSASGLSLSSYEQYV.

This clonotype has at least ten counts. The chain combines TRBV27 with TRBJ2-7; D perhaps matches TRBD1 (5 bases). CDR1 and CDR2 (germline): MNHEY, SMNVEV (reference sequence). The CDR3 has 15 residues. Between the trimmed V and J ends, which lost 2 bases and 6 bases, there was a span of 17 bases. The CDR3 loop reads CASSLRGARFSEQYF. CDR3 DNA: TGTGCCAGCAGTTTACGTGGGGCCAGGTTCAGCGAGCAGTACTTC.

This clonotype was counted ten times or more. This chain connects TRBV27 to TRBJ1-1, with 10 nucleotides matching TRBD1. The CDR3 contains 20 residues. The junction had 24 bases not matched to a gene; V was cut back by 6 bases and J by 5 bases. The V gene's germline CDR1 is MNHEY and CDR2 SMNVEV (reference sequence). The CDR3 loop reads CASSSRPRQGALRATTEAFF. CDR3 DNA: TGTGCCAGCAGCTCACGTCCCCGACAGGGGGCTCTCCGAGCCACTACTGAAGCTTTCTTT.

This clonotype has a count of ten or more. The V gene is TRBV15, the J gene TRBJ1-5; no reliable D call. V lost 4 bases, J lost 0 bases, and 10 bases lay in between. This CDR3 contains 15 residues. Germline CDR1 and CDR2: LNHNV and YYDKDF (reference sequence). The CDR3 spells CATSIQINSNQPQHF. CDR3 nucleotides: TGTGCCACCAGCATACAGATTAATAGCAATCAGCCCCAGCATTTT.

The table lists this clonotype with a count of one. The chain employs TRBV29-1 and TRBJ2-3, with D unresolved. In germline, CDR1 is SQVTM, CDR2 ANQGSEA. The CDR3 is made up of 12 amino acids. The V gene lost 3 bases and the J gene lost 0 bases, with 4 bases spanning the gap. The chain's CDR3 is CSVESSTDTQYF. CDR3 bases: TGCAGCGTTGAGTCCAGCACAGATACGCAGTATTTT.

Ten or more counts support this clonotype. V is TRBV11-3 and J is TRBJ2-5; maybe TRBD1 (6 bases). In germline, CDR1 is SGHNT, CDR2 YENEEA. This CDR3 comprises 14 residues. With 0 bases removed from V and 4 bases from J, the gap between germline ends came to 9 bases. CDR3: CASSLDTGRETQYF. Here the CDR3 DNA reads TGTGCCAGCAGCTTAGACACAGGGCGAGAGACCCAGTACTTC.